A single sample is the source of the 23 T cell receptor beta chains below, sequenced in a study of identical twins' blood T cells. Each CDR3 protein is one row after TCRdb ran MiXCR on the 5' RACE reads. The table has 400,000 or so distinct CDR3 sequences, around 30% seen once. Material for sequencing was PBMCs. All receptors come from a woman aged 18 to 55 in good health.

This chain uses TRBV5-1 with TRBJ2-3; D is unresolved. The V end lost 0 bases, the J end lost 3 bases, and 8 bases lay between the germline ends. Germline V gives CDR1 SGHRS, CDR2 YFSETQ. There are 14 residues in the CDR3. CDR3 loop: CASSLAEITDTQYF. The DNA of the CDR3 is TGCGCCAGCAGCTTGGCGGAAATTACAGATACGCAGTATTTT.

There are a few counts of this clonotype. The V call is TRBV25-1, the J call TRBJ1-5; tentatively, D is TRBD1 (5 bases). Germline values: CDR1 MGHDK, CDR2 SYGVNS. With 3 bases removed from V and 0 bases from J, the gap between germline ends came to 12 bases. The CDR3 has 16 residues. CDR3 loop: CASSDLRQYSNQPQHF. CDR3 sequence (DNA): TGTGCCAGCAGTGATCTTAGACAGTATAGCAATCAGCCCCAGCATTTT. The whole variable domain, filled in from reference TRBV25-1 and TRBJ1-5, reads EADIYQTPRYLVIGTGKKITLECSQTMGHDKMYWYQQDPGMELHLIHYSYGVNSTEKGDLSSESTVSRIRTEHFPLTLESARPSHTSQYLCASSDLRQYSNQPQHFGDGTRLSIL.

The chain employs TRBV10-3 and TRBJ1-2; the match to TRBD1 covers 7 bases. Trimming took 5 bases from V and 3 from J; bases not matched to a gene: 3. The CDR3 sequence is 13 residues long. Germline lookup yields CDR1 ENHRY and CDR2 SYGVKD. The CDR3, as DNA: TGTGCCATCAGTCCTACAGGGGACTATGGCTACACCTTC. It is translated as CAISPTGDYGYTF.

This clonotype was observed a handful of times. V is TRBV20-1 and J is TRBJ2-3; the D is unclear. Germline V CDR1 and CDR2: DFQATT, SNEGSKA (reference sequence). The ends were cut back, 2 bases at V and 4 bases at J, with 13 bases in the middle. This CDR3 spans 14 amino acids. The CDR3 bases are TGCAGTGCTAGACTAGGACGTTTAGCAGATACGCAGTATTTT. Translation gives CSARLGRLADTQYF.

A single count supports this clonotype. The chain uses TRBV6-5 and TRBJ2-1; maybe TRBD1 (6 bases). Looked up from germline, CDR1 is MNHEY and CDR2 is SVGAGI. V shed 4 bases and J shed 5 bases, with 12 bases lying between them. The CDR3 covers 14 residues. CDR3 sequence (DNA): TGTGCCAGCAGTTCCGGGACAAGACACAATGAGCAGTTCTTC. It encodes CASSSGTRHNEQFF.

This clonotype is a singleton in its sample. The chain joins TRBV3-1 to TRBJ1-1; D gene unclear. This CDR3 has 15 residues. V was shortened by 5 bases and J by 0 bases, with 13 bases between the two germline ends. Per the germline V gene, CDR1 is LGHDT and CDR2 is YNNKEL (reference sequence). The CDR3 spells CASSSGGRMNTEAFF. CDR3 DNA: TGTGCCAGCAGCTCAGGAGGCAGAATGAACACTGAAGCTTTCTTT.

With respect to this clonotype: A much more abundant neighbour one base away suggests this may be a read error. The CDR3 sequence is CASSLARGHGHTF. The CDR3 DNA reads TGTGCCAGCAGCTTAGCTAGGGGGCATGGCCACACCTTC. The chain has TRBV7-2 and TRBJ1-2; 7 bases are a match to TRBD1. The CDR3 sequence is 13 residues long. Germline values: CDR1 SGHTA, CDR2 FQGNSA.

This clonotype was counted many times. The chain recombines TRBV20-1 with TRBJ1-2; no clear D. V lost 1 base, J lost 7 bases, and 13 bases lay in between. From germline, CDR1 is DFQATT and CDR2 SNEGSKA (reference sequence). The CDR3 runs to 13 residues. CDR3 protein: CSARGSGGAGYTF. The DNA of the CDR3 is TGCAGTGCTAGAGGGAGTGGAGGAGCTGGCTACACCTTC.

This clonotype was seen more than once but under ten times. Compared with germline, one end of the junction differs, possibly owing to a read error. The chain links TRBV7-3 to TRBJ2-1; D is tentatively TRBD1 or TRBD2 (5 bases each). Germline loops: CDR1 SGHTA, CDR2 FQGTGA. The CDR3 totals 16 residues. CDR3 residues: CASSLTTNGAYNEQFF. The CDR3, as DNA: TGTGCCAGCAGTTTAACCACTAACGGGGCTTACAATGAGCAGTTCTTC.

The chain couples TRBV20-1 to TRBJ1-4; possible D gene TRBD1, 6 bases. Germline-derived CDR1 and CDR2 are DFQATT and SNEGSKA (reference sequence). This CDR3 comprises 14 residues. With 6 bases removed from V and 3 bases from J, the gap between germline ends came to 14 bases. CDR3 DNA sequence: TGCAGTGCCGGAACACAGGGCGCTAATGAAAAACTGTTTTTT. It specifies CSAGTQGANEKLFF.

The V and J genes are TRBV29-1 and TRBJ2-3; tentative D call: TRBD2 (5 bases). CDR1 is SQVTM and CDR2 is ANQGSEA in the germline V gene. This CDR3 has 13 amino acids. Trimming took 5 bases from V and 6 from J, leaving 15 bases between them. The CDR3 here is CSVRPEARDTQYF. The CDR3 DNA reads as TGCAGCGTTCGACCGGAGGCACGGGATACGCAGTATTTT.

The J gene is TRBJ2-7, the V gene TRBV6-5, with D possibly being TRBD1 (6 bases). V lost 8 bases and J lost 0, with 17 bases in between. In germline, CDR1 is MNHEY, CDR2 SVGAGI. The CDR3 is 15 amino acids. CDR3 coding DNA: TGTGCCAGCGGATACTCCAGGGGCAGCTCCTACGAGCAGTACTTC. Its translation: CASGYSRGSSYEQYF.

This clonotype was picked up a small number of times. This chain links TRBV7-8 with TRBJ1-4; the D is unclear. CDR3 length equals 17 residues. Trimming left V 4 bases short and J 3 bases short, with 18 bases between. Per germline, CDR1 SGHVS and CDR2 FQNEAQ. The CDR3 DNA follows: TGTGCCAGCAGCTCCCCGGGAACTCGGACGTCTAATGAAAAACTGTTTTTT. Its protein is CASSSPGTRTSNEKLFF. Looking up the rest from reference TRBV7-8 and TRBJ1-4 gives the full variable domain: GAGVSQSPRYKVAKRGQDVALRCDPISGHVSLFWYQQALGQGPEFLTYFQNEAQLDKSGLPSDRFFAERPEGSVSTLKIQRTQQEDSAVYLCASSSPGTRTSNEKLFFGSGTQLSVL.

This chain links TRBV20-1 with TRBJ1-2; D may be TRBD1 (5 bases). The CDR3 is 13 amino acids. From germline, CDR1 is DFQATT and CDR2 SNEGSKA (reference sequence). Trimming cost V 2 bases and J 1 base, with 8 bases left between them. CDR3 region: CSARRRDNYGYTF. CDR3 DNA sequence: TGCAGTGCTAGACGCAGGGATAACTATGGCTACACCTTC.

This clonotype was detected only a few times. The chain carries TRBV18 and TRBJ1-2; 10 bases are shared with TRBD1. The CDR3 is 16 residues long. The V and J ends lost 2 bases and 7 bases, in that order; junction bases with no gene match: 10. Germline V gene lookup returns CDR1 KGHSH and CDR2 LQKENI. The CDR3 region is CASSPSLDRGISGYTF. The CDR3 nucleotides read TGTGCCAGCTCACCATCTTTGGACAGGGGGATAAGTGGCTACACCTTC.

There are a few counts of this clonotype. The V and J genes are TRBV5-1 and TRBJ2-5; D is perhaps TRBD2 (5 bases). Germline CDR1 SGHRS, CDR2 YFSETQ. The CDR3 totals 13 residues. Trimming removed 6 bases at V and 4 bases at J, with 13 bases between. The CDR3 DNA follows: TGCGCCAGCACGCTATTGGCGGGAGAGACCCAGTACTTC. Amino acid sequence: CASTLLAGETQYF.

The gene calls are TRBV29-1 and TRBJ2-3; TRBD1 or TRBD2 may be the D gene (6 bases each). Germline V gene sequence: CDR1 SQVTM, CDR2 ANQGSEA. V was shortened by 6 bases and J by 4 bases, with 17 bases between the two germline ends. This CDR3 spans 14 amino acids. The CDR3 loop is CSVLGGRDADTQYF. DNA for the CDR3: TGCAGCGTCCTGGGGGGCAGGGACGCAGATACGCAGTATTTT.

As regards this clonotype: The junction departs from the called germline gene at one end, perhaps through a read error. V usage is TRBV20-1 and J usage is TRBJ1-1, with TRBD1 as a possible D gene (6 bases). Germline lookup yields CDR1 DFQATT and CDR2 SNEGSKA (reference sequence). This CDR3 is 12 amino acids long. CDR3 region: CSAIPRDTEAFF. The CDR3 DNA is TGCAGTGCTATCCCGAGGGACACGGAAGCTTTCTTT.

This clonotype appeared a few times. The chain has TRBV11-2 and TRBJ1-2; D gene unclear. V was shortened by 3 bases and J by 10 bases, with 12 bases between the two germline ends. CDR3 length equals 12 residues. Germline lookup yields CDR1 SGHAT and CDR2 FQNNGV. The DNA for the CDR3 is TGTGCCAGCAGCTTCGCCCGGAGGTTCTACACCTTC. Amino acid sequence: CASSFARRFYTF.

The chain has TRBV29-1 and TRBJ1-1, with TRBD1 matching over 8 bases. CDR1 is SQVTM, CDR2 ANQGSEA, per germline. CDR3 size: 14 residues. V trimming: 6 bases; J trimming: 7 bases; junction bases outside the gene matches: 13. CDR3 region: CSVGGGQGVLEAFF. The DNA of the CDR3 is TGCAGCGTCGGGGGAGGACAGGGAGTTCTTGAAGCTTTCTTT.

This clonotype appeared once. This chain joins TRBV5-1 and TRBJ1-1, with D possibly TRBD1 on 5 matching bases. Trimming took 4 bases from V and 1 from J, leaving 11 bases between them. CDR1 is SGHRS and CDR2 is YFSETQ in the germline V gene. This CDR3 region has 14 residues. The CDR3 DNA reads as TGCGCCAGCAGCGCAGGGTGGGGGAACACTGAAGCTTTCTTT. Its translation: CASSAGWGNTEAFF.

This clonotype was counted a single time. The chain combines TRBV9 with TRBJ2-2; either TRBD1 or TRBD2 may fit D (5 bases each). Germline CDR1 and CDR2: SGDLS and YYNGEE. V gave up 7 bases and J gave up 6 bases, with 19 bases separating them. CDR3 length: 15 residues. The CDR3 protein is CASGGPQKTPGELFF. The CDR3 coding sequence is TGTGCCAGCGGGGGACCCCAAAAAACCCCCGGGGAGCTGTTTTTT.

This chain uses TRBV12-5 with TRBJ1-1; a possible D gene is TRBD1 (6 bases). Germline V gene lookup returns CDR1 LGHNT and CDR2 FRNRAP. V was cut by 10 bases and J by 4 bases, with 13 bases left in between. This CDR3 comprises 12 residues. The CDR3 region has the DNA TGTGCTACCCGTTGGGGGCCCACTGAAGCTTTCTTT. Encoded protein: CATRWGPTEAFF. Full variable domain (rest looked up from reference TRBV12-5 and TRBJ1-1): DARVTQTPRHKVTEMGQEVTMRCQPILGHNTVFWYRQTMMQGLELLAYFRNRAPLDDSGMPKDRFSAEMPDATLATLKIQPSEPRDSAVYFCATRWGPTEAFFGQGTRLTVV.